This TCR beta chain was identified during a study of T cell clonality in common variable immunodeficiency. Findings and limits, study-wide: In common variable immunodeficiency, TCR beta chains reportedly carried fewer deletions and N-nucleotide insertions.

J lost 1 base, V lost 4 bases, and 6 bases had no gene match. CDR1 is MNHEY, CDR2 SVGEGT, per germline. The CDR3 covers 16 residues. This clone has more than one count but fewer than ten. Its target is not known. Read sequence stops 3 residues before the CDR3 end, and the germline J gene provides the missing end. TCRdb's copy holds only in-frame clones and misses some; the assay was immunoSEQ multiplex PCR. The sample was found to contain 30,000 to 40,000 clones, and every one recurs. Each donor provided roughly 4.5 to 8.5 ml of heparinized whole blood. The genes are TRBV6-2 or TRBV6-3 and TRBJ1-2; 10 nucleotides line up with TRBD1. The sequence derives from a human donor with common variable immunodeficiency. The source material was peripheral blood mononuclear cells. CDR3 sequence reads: CASSFSGTGDNYGYTF. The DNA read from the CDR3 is TGTGCCAGCAGTTTCTCCGGGACAGGGGATAACTATGGC.